The clone carrying this TCR beta chain turned up a few times. Its antigen remains unidentified. It was with unique molecular identifiers that the TCRbeta library was prepared. Via MiXCR, TCRdb re-called the PCR reads, giving one row per CDR3 protein. The sample consists of about 460,000 distinct CDR3 sequences, around 10% of them appearing once. This record belongs to a study of T-cell reconstitution after alpha-beta-depleted transplantation in children. Study conclusions and caveats: Where some patients showed high TCRbeta diversity at day 60, it came from recipient T cells and thymic progenitors that had survived. T-cell numbers and diversity, one year after transplant, stemmed largely from T cells that were newly produced. By about two months after transplant, alpha-beta T cells reportedly arose from several hundred graft clones that had expanded.

Germline V gives CDR1 LGHNA, CDR2 YSLEER. This CDR3 contains 14 residues. V shed 2 bases and J shed 4 bases, with 8 bases lying between them. The sequence was collected from a female patient between 2 and 10 years old who had a stem cell transplant for aplastic anemia, so the T cells may come from the graft donor. Sequenced here: PBMCs, mostly from graft donor cells, sampled 180 days after TCRalphabeta/CD19-depleted stem cell transplant. V usage is TRBV4-3 and J usage is TRBJ2-2; D possibly matches TRBD1 or TRBD2 (5 bases each). The CDR3 sequence is CASSQRDGTGELFF. The CDR3 DNA is TGCGCCAGCAGCCAACGGGACGGCACCGGGGAGCTGTTTTTT.